The text below deals with one T cell receptor beta chain. Antigen: not known. This sample was taken from a study of siplizumab effects on memory and regulatory T cells. The study, taken as a whole, reports: An assignable naive or memory phenotype was lacking in roughly 80-95% of proliferating CD4+ or CD8+ clones. Fewer alloreactive sequences mapped to unstimulated CD4+ memory cells under siplizumab.

Sequenced by immunoSEQ multiplex PCR; TCRdb stores in-frame clones only, minus some. The top ten clones hold over 1.5% of a sample with roughly 82,000 clones, about 91% of them seen once. The CDR3 totals 14 residues. CDR1 and CDR2 from the germline V gene are SGHAT and FQDESV (reference sequence). The junction had 2 bases not matched to a gene; V was cut back by 1 base and J by 7 bases. This receptor was taken from a human donor in good health. The rearrangement joins TRBV11-1 to TRBJ2-5; 11 bases align to TRBD1. Specimen: Tregs sorted from blood. As DNA, the CDR3 is TGTGCCAGCAGCTTAGGGACAGGGGGCACGACCCAGTACTTC. This translates into CASSLGTGGTTQYF.